This TCR beta chain is drawn from a study of cytomegalovirus exposure and HLA in healthy donors. Only one count was recorded for this clone. Though probably carrying unrecorded immune exposures, donors were nominally healthy at sampling. Researchers ran the PCR with 60 Vbeta and 13 Jbeta primers. Profiled with immunoSEQ multiplex PCR; TCRdb holds only in-frame clones, not every one. The sample carries about 160,000 clones, around 80% recorded once. This TCR derives from a male donor in good health and CMV-seropositive. Material for sequencing was PBMCs.

In DNA form, the CDR3 reads TGTGCCAGCAGCTCCGGACAGGCCGATGGCTACACCTTC. Translated: CASSSGQADGYTF. The rearrangement joins TRBV28 to TRBJ1-2; the match to TRBD1 covers 7 bases. The ends lost 6 bases at V and 6 bases at J; junction bases unmatched: 7. The CDR3 has 13 residues. The germline CDR1 and CDR2 sequences are MDHEN and SYDVKM.